The rows below give T cell receptor beta chains drawn from one sample of a study of vaccination effects on CD4 cells after COVID-19. Some clones are missing from TCRdb's copy, which holds only in-frame ones; the method was immunoSEQ multiplex PCR. The sample has under 55,000 clones, roughly 75% seen once. No antigen has been assigned to these receptors. The input for sequencing was CD4+ T cells from PBMCs cultured with a peptide pool, taken before COVID-19 vaccination. Receptor source: a human donor who had a prior SARS-CoV-2 infection. Both conserved end residues are part of each CDR3. A D gene is named only where the DNA matches it firmly. Clone size is given for some rows only: seen once, a few or many times, or a class if the clone is expanded.

j_gene	d_gene	abundance	v_gene	CDR3nt	CDR3aa
TRBJ2-2	NA	NA	TRBV19	TGTGCCAGTAACTCGGGATCCCAGACGAACACCGGGGAGCTGTTTTTT	CASNSGSQTNTGELFF
TRBJ2-3	NA	few	TRBV19	TGTGCCAGTAGTATAGACGTCTGGAGCACAGATACGCAGTATTTT	CASSIDVWSTDTQYF
TRBJ2-3	TRBD2	NA	TRBV2	TGTGCCAGCAGTGAATCCGAACGGGGGGGCCTGATGAAGACAGATACGCAGTATTTT	CASSESERGGLMKTDTQYF
TRBJ2-1	TRBD2	NA	TRBV20-1	TGCAGTGCTAGTGACCCCGGGACTAGCAATGAGCAGTTCTTC	CSASDPGTSNEQFF
TRBJ1-5	NA	NA	TRBV6-1	TGTGCCAGCAGTGAACAGGGAGTCAATCAGCCCCAGCATTTT	CASSEQGVNQPQHF
TRBJ2-1	NA	NA	TRBV9	TGTGCCAGCAGCACCGGCCCCCTAGGCAATGAGCAGTTCTTC	CASSTGPLGNEQFF
TRBJ1-1	NA	NA	TRBV2	TGTGCCAGCAGTTTCGCGGAGAACACTGAAGCTTTCTTT	CASSFAENTEAFF
TRBJ2-3	TRBD2	NA	TRBV2	TGTGCCAGCGGACTAGCTGGCACAGATACGCAGTATTTT	CASGLAGTDTQYF
TRBJ1-2	NA	NA	TRBV6-2/TRBV6-3	TGTGCCAGCAGTTCGAGGACGGGTGGCTACACCTTC	CASSSRTGGYTF
TRBJ1-2	NA	few	TRBV7-9	TGTGCCAGCAGCTTATCAGGGGTGGACTATGGCTACACCTTC	CASSLSGVDYGYTF
TRBJ2-1	NA	once	TRBV7-2	TGTGCCAGCAGCCTTAACCACAACAATGAGCAGTTCTTC	CASSLNHNNEQFF
TRBJ1-3	NA	NA	TRBV11-2	TGTGCCAGCAGCTTAGTCCGTAGCTCTGGAAACACCATATATTTT	CASSLVRSSGNTIYF
TRBJ1-1	NA	NA	TRBV28	TGTGCCAGCCGGCCCCTGAACACTGAAGCTTTCTTT	CASRPLNTEAFF
TRBJ2-5	TRBD1	NA	TRBV10-3	TGTGCCATCGGACAGGATCCACAAGAGACCCAGTACTTC	CAIGQDPQETQYF
TRBJ2-1	TRBD2	NA	TRBV10-3	TGTGCCATCAGTGAGCTAGCGGGAGGCCCACAGTTCTTC	CAISELAGGPQFF
TRBJ2-7	TRBD1	NA	TRBV18	TGTGCCAGCTCCCTGACCGGACAGGGGTCCTACGAGCAGTACTTC	CASSLTGQGSYEQYF
TRBJ2-5	NA	NA	TRBV6-5	TGTGCCAGCAGTTACCAAGAGACCCAGTACTTC	CASSYQETQYF
TRBJ1-1	NA	NA	TRBV5-1	TGCGCCAGCAGCTTAAGTTGGGGTAGTGACACTGAAGCTTTCTTT	CASSLSWGSDTEAFF
TRBJ1-3	NA	NA	TRBV6-5	TGTGCCAGCAGTTACTACGGGGACACCATATATTTT	CASSYYGDTIYF
TRBJ2-5	NA	NA	TRBV6-5	TGTGCCAGCGGGTTAACAGGGAGGGAGACCCAGTACTTC	CASGLTGRETQYF
TRBJ1-1	NA	NA	TRBV30	TGTGCCTGGAGTGTACGGGGGTATGGGGACACTGAAGCTTTCTTT	CAWSVRGYGDTEAFF
TRBJ1-2	NA	NA	TRBV6-6	TGTGCCAGCAGTTATGGGCGAGACTATGGCTACACCTTC	CASSYGRDYGYTF
TRBJ2-3	TRBD2	NA	TRBV25-1	TGTGCCAGCAGTGATCCTAGCGGGGGGGCCTCAGATACGCAGTATTTT	CASSDPSGGASDTQYF
TRBJ1-1	NA	NA	TRBV7-2	TGTGCCAGCAGCTTAGACAGGGACACTGAAGCTTTCTTT	CASSLDRDTEAFF
TRBJ2-5	TRBD2	NA	TRBV15	TGTGCCACCAGCCGGGGACTAGCGGGTCGAGAGACCCAGTACTTC	CATSRGLAGRETQYF
TRBJ1-5	NA	few	TRBV12-3/TRBV12-4	TGTGCCAGCATGTATTTTGGTCAGCCCCAGCATTTT	CASMYFGQPQHF
TRBJ2-4	TRBD1	NA	TRBV5-8	TGTGCCAGCAGCCGGGGACAGTCCTTAGCCAAAAACATTCAGTACTTC	CASSRGQSLAKNIQYF
TRBJ2-4	NA	few	TRBV2	TGTGCCAGCACTTGGACAGTCAAAAACATTCAGTACTTC	CASTWTVKNIQYF
TRBJ2-2	NA	NA	TRBV5-1	TGCGCCAGCAGCCTAAGCCCGGACAACACCGGGGAGCTGTTTTTT	CASSLSPDNTGELFF
TRBJ2-7	NA	NA	TRBV7-8	TGTGCCAGCAGCCCACGGGGTTATCCCGACTCCTACGAGCAGTACTTC	CASSPRGYPDSYEQYF
TRBJ2-5	TRBD1	NA	TRBV2	TGTGCCAGCAGTCCCAACAGGGGGCAGGAGACCCAGTACTTC	CASSPNRGQETQYF
TRBJ2-3	NA	once	TRBV7-8	TGTGCCAGCAGCTTAGAAGGTCGGGGAGATACGCAGTATTTT	CASSLEGRGDTQYF
TRBJ2-3	TRBD2	NA	TRBV7-9	TGTGCCAGCAACCTCCGGCTAGCGGGGGGCACAGATACGCAGTATTTT	CASNLRLAGGTDTQYF
TRBJ1-1	TRBD1	NA	TRBV7-3	TGTGCCAGCAGCTCAGGACAGGGTCGAGCTTTCTTT	CASSSGQGRAFF
TRBJ1-2	NA	NA	TRBV9	TGTGCCAGCAGTAACAACTATGGCTACACCTTC	CASSNNYGYTF
TRBJ1-3	NA	NA	TRBV13	TGTGCCAGCAGCGGGCCCCAGGCACACTCTGGAAACACCATATATTTT	CASSGPQAHSGNTIYF
TRBJ2-5	NA	NA	TRBV5-1	TGCGCCAGCAGCTTGGCTAGCCGGGGGAAGACCCAGTACTTC	CASSLASRGKTQYF
TRBJ2-7	NA	NA	TRBV4-1	TGCGCCAGCAGCCAAGATTGGCAGGAGGGGAGAGAGCAGTACTTC	CASSQDWQEGREQYF
TRBJ1-2	NA	NA	TRBV27	TGTGCCAGCAGGTCGACGGCGGGGTATTTGGGCTATGGCTACACCTTC	CASRSTAGYLGYGYTF
TRBJ1-1	NA	NA	TRBV5-3	TGTGCCAGAAGCTTACGGTGGCAGAACACTGAAGCTTTCTTT	CARSLRWQNTEAFF
TRBJ1-3	NA	NA	TRBV5-1	TGCGCCAGCAGCTTGGGGCCCGGGACGGTTGGAAACACCATATATTTT	CASSLGPGTVGNTIYF
TRBJ1-5	TRBD1	NA	TRBV3-1/TRBV3-2	TGTGCCAGCAGCCAAGGAGACAGGGGTGGCAATCAGCCCCAGCATTTT	CASSQGDRGGNQPQHF
TRBJ2-7	TRBD1	once	TRBV11-3	TGTGCCAGCAGCCCCCGACAGGGCACCTCCTACGAGCAGTACTTC	CASSPRQGTSYEQYF
TRBJ1-6	NA	NA	TRBV2	TGTGCCAGCAGTGCGGGACGGAATAATTCACCCCTCCACTTT	CASSAGRNNSPLHF
TRBJ2-1	NA	NA	TRBV2	TGTGCCAGCAGTGTTCAGAAACTAAGCTCCTACAATGAGCAGTTCTTC	CASSVQKLSSYNEQFF
TRBJ1-2	TRBD1	NA	TRBV10-3	TGTGCCATCAGCAGGGACAGGGGGCTAGAAGGCTACACCTTC	CAISRDRGLEGYTF
TRBJ1-5	NA	NA	TRBV12-3/TRBV12-4	TGTGCCAGCAGTTTTGGCCCGCTTCAGCCCCAGCATTTT	CASSFGPLQPQHF
TRBJ1-1	NA	NA	TRBV6-5	TGTGCCAGCAGGCGACGGCGGGGGGGGCGTGAAGCTTTCTTT	CASRRRRGGREAFF
TRBJ2-1	NA	NA	TRBV9	TGTGCCAGCAGCCCTAGTAGTCGCAATGGCTACAATGAGCAGTTCTTC	CASSPSSRNGYNEQFF
TRBJ2-2	NA	NA	TRBV6-1	TGTGCCAGCAGTGAATTTCAGGGGTTGAACACCGGGGAGCTGTTTTTT	CASSEFQGLNTGELFF
TRBJ2-7	TRBD1	NA	TRBV4-1	TGCGCCAGCAGCCACGAAAGGGACAGGACTTCCTACGAGCAGTACTTC	CASSHERDRTSYEQYF
TRBJ2-1	NA	NA	TRBV7-3	TGTGCCAGCAGCAACGAGAGGCTAGATCGCCATGAGCAGTTCTTC	CASSNERLDRHEQFF
TRBJ1-5	TRBD1	NA	TRBV25-1	TGTGCCAGCGGGCAGGGGGCCCAGCCCCAGCATTTT	CASGQGAQPQHF
TRBJ2-7	NA	NA	TRBV10-3	TGTGCCATCAGTGAGTCACCAGGGGAAGACGAGCAGTACTTC	CAISESPGEDEQYF